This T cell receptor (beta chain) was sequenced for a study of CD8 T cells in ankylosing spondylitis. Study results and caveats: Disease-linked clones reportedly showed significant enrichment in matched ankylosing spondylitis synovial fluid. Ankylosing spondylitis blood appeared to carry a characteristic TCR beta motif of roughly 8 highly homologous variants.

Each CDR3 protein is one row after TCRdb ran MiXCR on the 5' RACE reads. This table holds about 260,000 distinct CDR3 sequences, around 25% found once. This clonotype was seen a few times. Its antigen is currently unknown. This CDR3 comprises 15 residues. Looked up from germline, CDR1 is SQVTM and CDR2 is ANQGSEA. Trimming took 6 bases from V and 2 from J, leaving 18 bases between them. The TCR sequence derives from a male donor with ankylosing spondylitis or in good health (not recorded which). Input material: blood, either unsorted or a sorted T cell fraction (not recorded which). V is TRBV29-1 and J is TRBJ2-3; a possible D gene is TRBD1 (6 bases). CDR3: CSVSLDRYLTDTQYF. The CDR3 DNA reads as TGCAGCGTCTCCCTGGACAGATATCTCACAGATACGCAGTATTTT.